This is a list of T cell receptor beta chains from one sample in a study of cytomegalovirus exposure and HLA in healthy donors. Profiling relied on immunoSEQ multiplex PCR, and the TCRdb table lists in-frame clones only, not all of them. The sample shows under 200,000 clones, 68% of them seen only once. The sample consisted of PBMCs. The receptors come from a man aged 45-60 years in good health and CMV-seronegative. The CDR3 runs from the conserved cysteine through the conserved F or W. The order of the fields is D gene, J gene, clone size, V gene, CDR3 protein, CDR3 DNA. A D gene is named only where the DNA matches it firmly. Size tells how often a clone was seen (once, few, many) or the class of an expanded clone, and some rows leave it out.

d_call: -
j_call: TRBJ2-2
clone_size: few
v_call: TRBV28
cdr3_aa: CASRGLQNTGELFF
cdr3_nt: TGTGCCAGCAGGGGACTCCAAAACACCGGGGAGCTGTTTTTT

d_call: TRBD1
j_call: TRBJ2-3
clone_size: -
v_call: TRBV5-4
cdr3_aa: CASSLGGTGSTDTQYF
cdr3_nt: TGTGCCAGCAGCTTGGGGGGGACAGGGAGCACAGATACGCAGTATTTT

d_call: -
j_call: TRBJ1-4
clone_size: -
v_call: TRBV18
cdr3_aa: CASSPPEGAREKLFF
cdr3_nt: TGTGCCAGCTCACCACCGGAGGGCGCGCGTGAAAAACTGTTTTTT

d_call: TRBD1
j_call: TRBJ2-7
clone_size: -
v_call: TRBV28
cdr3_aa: CASSAGQVQMEQYF
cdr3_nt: TGTGCCAGCAGCGCGGGACAGGTCCAAATGGAGCAGTACTTC

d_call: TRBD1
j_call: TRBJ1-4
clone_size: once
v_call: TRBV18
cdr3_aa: CASSGQGNEKLFF
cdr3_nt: TGTGCCAGCTCGGGACAGGGAAATGAAAAACTGTTTTTT

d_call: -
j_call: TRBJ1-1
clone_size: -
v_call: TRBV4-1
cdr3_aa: CASSQPLDSPAEAFF
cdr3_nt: TGCGCCAGCAGCCAACCATTGGACAGTCCCGCTGAAGCTTTCTTT

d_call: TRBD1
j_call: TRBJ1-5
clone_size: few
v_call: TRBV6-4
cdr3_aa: CASSESPRTGDQPQHF
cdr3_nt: TGTGCCAGCAGTGAGTCGCCCAGGACAGGAGATCAGCCCCAGCATTTT

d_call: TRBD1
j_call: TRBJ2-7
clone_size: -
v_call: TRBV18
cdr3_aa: CANRDRVSEQYF
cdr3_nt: TGTGCCAACCGGGACAGGGTTAGCGAGCAGTACTTC

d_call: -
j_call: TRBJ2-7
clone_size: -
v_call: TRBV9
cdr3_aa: CASSVGTVSHYEQYF
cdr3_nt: TGTGCCAGCAGCGTAGGGACAGTATCACACTACGAGCAGTACTTC

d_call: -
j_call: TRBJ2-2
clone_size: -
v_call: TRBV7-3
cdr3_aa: CASQGQVVLRTGELFF
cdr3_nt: TGTGCCAGCCAGGGTCAGGTGGTTTTACGCACCGGGGAGCTGTTTTTT

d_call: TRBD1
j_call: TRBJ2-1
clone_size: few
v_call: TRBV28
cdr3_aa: CASSFHGTGLNEQFF
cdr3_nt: TGTGCCAGCAGTTTCCATGGGACAGGGCTTAATGAGCAGTTCTTC

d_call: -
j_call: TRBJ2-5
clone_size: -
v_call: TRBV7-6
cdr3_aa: CASSLANGGALQETQYF
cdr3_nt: TGTGCCAGCAGCTTAGCGAACGGCGGGGCCCTCCAAGAGACCCAGTACTTC

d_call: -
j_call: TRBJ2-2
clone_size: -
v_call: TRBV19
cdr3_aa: CASSTGVTNTGELFF
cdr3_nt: TGTGCCAGTAGTACAGGGGTAACGAACACCGGGGAGCTGTTTTTT

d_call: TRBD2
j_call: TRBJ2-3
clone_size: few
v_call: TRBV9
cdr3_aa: CASSVKRGEGDTQYF
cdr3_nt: TGTGCCAGCAGCGTAAAGCGGGGCGAGGGAGATACGCAGTATTTT

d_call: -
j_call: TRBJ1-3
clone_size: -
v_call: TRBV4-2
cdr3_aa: CASSGAENSGNTIYF
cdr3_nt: TGTGCCAGCAGCGGGGCGGAAAATTCCGGAAACACCATATATTTT

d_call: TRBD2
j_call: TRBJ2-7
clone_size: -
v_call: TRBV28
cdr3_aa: CASSLTGGGSYEQYF
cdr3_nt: TGTGCCAGCAGTTTAACCGGCGGGGGCTCCTACGAGCAGTACTTC

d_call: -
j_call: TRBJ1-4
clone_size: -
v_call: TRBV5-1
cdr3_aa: CASSPRPPGDVTNEKLFF
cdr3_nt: TGCGCCAGCAGCCCTCGGCCCCCAGGTGACGTGACTAATGAAAAACTGTTTTTT

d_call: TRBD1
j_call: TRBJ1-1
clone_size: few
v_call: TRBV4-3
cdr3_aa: CASSQDLLDRGTEAFF
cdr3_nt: TGCGCCAGCAGCCAAGACTTACTAGACAGGGGCACTGAAGCTTTCTTT

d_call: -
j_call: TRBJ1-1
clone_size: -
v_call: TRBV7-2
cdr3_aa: CASSFSGSSNTEAFF
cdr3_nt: TGTGCCAGCAGCTTCTCCGGGTCAAGCAACACTGAAGCTTTCTTT

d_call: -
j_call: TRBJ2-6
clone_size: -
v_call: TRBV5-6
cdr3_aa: CASSSNRHGQNSGANVLTF
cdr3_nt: TGTGCCAGCAGCTCTAATAGGCACGGACAGAACTCTGGGGCCAACGTCCTGACTTTC

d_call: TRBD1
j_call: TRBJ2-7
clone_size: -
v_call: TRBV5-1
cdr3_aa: CASRGTGYEQYF
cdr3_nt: TGCGCCAGCCGGGGGACAGGTTACGAGCAGTACTTC

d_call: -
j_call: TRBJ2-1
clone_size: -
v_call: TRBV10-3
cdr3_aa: CAISEWPDNEQFF
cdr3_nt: TGTGCCATCAGTGAGTGGCCTGACAATGAGCAGTTCTTC

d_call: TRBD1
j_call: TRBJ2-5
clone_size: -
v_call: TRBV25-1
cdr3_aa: CASSESYRGETQYF
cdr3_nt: TGTGCCAGCAGTGAATCGTACAGGGGAGAGACCCAGTACTTC

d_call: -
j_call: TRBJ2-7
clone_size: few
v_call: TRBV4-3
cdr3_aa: CASTQSSYEQYF
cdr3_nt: TGCGCCAGTACACAGTCTTCCTACGAGCAGTACTTC

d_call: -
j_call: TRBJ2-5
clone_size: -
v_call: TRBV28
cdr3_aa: CASSGGLLQETQYF
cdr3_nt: TGTGCCAGCAGTGGGGGACTGCTGCAAGAGACCCAGTACTTC

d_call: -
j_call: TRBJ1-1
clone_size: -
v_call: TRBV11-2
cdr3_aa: CANSLETGADTEAFF
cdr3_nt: TGTGCCAACAGCTTAGAGACAGGCGCAGACACTGAAGCTTTCTTT

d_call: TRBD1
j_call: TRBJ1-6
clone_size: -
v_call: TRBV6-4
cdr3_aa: CASSDGGQGYNSPLHF
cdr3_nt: TGTGCCAGCAGTGACGGGGGACAGGGATATAATTCACCCCTCCACTTT

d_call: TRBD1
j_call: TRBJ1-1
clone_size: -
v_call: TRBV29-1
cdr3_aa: CSVDSGTGYTEAFF
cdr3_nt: TGCAGCGTTGATTCCGGGACAGGTTACACTGAAGCTTTCTTT

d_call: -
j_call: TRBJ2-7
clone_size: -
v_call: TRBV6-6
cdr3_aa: CASSYSMTDSEQYF
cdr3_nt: TGTGCCAGCAGTTACTCCATGACAGATTCCGAGCAGTACTTC

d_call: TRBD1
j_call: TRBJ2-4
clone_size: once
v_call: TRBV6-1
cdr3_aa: CASRRQGANIQYF
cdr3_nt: TGTGCCAGCAGGCGTCAGGGGGCGAACATTCAGTACTTC

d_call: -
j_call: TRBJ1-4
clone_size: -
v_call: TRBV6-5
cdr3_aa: CASSYFPGTNEKLFF
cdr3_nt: TGTGCCAGCAGTTACTTCCCAGGGACTAATGAAAAACTGTTTTTT

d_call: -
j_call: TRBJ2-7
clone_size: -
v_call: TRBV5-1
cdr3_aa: CASRPAGQAYYEQYF
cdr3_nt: TGCGCCAGCAGACCCGCGGGGCAAGCCTACTACGAGCAGTACTTC

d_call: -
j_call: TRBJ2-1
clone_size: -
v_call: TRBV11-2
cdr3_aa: CASSSGPLGPFF
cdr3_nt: TGTGCCAGCAGCTCAGGCCCCCTGGGCCCGTTCTTC

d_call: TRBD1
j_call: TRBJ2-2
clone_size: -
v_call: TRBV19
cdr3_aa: CASRPRDRVAGELFF
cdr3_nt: TGTGCCAGTAGGCCCCGGGACAGGGTTGCCGGGGAGCTGTTTTTT